This T cell receptor (beta chain) is drawn from a study of blood T cell repertoires in COVID-19. Study context: The origin of the acute and convalescent COVID-19 samples was the United States, Italy and Spain.

The germline gives CDR1 SNHLY, CDR2 FYNNEI. The CDR3 sequence is 12 residues long. V dropped 5 bases and J dropped 12 bases, with 13 bases sitting between them. Enrollment of patients from Seattle took place during active infection, with longitudinal follow-up. This clone was seen only once. TCRdb's table, derived via immunoSEQ multiplex PCR, lists solely in-frame clones and lacks some. Of fewer than 200,000 clones in the sample, 85% are singletons; the top ten hold over 7%. This receptor was taken from a woman aged 80 or older with COVID-19, enrolled during active disease. The sequencing input was peripheral blood. V is TRBV2 and J is TRBJ1-4; weak D call: TRBD1 (5 bases). CDR3 protein: CASSFQGAELFF. As DNA, the CDR3 is TGTGCCAGCAGTTTCCAGGGCGCCGAACTGTTTTTT.